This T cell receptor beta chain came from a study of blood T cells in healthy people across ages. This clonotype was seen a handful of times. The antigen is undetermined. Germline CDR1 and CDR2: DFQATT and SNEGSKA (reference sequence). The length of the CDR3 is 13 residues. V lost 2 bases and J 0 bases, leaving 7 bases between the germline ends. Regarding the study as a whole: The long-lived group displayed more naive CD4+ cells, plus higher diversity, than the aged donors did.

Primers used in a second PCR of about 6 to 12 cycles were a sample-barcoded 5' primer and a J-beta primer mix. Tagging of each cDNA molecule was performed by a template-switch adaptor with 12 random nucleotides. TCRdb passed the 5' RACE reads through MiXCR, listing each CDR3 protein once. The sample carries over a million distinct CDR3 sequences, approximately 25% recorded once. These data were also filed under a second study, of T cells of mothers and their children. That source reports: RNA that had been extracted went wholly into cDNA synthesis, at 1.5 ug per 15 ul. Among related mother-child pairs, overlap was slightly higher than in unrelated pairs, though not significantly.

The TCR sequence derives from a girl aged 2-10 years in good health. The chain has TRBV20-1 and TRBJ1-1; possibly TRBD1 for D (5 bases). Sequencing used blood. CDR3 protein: CSARMGVNTEAFF. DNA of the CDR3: TGCAGTGCTAGAATGGGGGTGAACACTGAAGCTTTCTTT.